This TCR beta chain was profiled in a study of PD-1 blockade in mismatch repair-deficient tumors. Using immunoSEQ multiplex PCR, the repertoire was profiled, and TCRdb retains in-frame clones only, with some absent. The profile shows about 16,000 clones, almost 85% of them singletons. Per germline, CDR1 ENHRY and CDR2 SYGVKD. The CDR3 loop spans 14 amino acids. V lost 5 bases and J 10 bases, leaving 18 bases between the germline ends. The chain combines TRBV10-3 with TRBJ1-5; weak D call: TRBD1 (5 bases). Sequencing used PBMCs, obtained before pembrolizumab treatment. The TCR sequence derives from an adult with mismatch repair-deficient cancer. CDR3 sequence (DNA): TGTGCCATCAGTAGAGGGGACGGCGGTAGCCCCCAGCATTTT. It codes for CAISRGDGGSPQHF.